The present entry profiles one T cell receptor beta chain with its context. This record comes from a study of blood T cell repertoires in COVID-19. In the study overall: Sample material is recorded as cDNA or gDNA derived from T cells, B-cell-depleted T cells, or PBMCs.

In the authors' workflow: Estimation of nucleated cell counts was performed using reference gene primer amplification. The protocol was immunoSEQ multiplex PCR, while the TCRdb copy is restricted to in-frame clones and leaves out a portion. V and J calls and clone size follow that table, whereas D and trimming were derived from the DNA. The table lists about 51,000 clones, around 84% of them singletons. This clonotype was obtained from a man at least 80 years old with active COVID-19. The sample was peripheral blood.

CDR3 sequence reads: CASSLANYNTGELFF. CDR3 DNA: TGCGCCAGCAGCTTGGCCAACTATAACACCGGGGAGCTGTTTTTT. The chain couples TRBV5-1 to TRBJ2-2; D remains ambiguous. This CDR3 region has 15 residues. The germline gives CDR1 SGHRS, CDR2 YFSETQ. V shed 0 bases and J shed 2 bases, with 8 bases lying between them.